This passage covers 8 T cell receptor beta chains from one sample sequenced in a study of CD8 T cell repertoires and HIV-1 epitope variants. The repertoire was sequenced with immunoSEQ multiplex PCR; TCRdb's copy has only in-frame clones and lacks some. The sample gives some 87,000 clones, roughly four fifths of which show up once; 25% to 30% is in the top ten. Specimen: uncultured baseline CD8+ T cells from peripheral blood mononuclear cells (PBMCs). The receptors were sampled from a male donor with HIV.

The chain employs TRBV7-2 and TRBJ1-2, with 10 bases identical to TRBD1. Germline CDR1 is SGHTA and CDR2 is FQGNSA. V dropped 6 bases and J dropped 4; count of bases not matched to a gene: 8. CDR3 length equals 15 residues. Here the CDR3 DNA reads TGTGCCAGCAGACCTGGGACAGGGGAGAGCTATGGCTACACCTTC. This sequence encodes CASRPGTGESYGYTF. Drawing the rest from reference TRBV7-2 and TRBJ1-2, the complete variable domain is GAGVSQSPSNKVTEKGKDVELRCDPISGHTALYWYRQSLGQGLEFLIYFQGNSAPDKSGLPSDRFSAERTGGSVSTLTIQRTQQEDSAVYLCASRPGTGESYGYTFGSGTRLTVV.

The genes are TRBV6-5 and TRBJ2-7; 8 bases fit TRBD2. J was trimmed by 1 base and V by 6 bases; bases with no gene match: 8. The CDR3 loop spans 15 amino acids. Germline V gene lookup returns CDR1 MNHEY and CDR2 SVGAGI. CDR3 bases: TGTGCCAGCAGAAAAGCGGGAGTGAGATCCTACGAGCAGTACTTC. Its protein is CASRKAGVRSYEQYF.

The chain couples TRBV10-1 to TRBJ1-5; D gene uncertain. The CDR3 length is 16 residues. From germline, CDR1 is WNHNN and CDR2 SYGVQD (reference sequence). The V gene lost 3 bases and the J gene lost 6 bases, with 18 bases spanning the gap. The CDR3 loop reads CASSESGLGRGQPQHF. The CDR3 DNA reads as TGCGCCAGCAGTGAATCGGGTCTTGGACGTGGTCAGCCCCAGCATTTT.

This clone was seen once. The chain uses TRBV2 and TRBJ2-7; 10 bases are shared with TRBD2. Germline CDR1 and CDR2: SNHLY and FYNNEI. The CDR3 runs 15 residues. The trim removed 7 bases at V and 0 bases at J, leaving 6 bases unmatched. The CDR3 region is CASNTLAGGSYEQYF. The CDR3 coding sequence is TGTGCCAGCAATACATTAGCGGGAGGCTCCTACGAGCAGTACTTC.

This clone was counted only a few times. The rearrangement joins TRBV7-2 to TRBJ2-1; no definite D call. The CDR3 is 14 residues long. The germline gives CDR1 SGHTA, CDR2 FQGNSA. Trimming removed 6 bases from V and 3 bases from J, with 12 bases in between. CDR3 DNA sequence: TGTGCCAGCAGACCCTCGGTAGGCTACAATGAGCAGTTCTTC. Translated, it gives CASRPSVGYNEQFF.

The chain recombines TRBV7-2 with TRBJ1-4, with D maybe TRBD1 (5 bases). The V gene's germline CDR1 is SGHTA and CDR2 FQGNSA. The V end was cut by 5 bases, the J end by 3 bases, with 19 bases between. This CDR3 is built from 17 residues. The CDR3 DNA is TGTGCCAGCAGCCTAACCACGGACATTTCATCTAATGAAAAACTGTTTTTT. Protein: CASSLTTDISSNEKLFF.

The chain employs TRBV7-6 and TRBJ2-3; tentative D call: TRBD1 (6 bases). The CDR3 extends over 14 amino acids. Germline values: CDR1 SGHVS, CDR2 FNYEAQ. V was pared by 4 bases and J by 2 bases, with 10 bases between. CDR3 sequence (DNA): TGTGCCAGCAGCTCCTACAGGGTCACAGATACGCAGTATTTT. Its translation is CASSSYRVTDTQYF.

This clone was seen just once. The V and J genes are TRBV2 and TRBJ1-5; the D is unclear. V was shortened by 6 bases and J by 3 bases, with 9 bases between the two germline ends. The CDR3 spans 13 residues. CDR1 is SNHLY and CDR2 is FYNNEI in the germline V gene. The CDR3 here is CASRWLVNQPQHF. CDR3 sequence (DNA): TGTGCCAGCAGATGGTTGGTCAATCAGCCCCAGCATTTT.